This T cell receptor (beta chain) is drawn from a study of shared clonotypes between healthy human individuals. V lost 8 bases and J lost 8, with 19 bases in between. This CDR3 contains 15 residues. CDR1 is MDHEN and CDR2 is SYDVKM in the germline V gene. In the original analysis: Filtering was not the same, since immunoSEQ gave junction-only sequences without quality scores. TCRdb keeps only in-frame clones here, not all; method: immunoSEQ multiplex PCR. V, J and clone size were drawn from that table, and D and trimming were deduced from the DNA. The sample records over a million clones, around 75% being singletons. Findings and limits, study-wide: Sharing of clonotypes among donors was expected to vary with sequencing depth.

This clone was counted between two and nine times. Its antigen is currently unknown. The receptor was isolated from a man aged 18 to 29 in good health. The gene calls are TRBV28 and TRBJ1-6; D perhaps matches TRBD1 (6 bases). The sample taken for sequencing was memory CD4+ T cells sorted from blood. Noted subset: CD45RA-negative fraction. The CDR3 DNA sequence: TGTGCCAGCGGCCCTTTAGGGGGAAGAGATTCACCCCTCCACTTT. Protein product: CASGPLGGRDSPLHF.